The 21 T cell receptor beta chains below come from one sample, sequenced in a study of control samples from healthy donors and cancer patients (dated by TCRdb to the early 2020s). Libraries were prepared through the immunoSEQ multiplex PCR assay. This is the immuneACCESS table as TCRdb keeps it, with only in-frame sequences that have V and J called. A part of the clones is gone; compared with another copy, unresolved V genes explain less than half, and the rest is unexplained. The sample has some 160,000 clones on record, about nine tenths of them singletons. The top ten hold roughly 5% of the sample. The sequenced sample consisted of blood. The receptors derive from a man younger than 45 in good health.

This clone has just a few counts. This chain links TRBV6-2 or TRBV6-3 with TRBJ2-2; tentatively, D is TRBD2 (6 bases). The CDR3 has 14 amino acids. CDR1 and CDR2 (germline): MNHEY, SVGEGT. V lost 2 bases, J lost 6 bases, and 10 bases lay in between. CDR3 region: CASSYNGGAGELFF. CDR3 coding DNA: TGTGCCAGCAGTTACAACGGGGGAGCCGGGGAGCTGTTTTTT.

The V call is TRBV4-3, the J call TRBJ2-1; no firm D call. Trimming left V 1 base short and J 4 bases short, with 5 bases between. Per the germline V gene, CDR1 is LGHNA and CDR2 is YSLEER. This CDR3 has 13 amino acids. The chain's CDR3 is CASSQAYYNEQFF. CDR3 sequence (DNA): TGCGCCAGCAGCCAAGCGTATTACAATGAGCAGTTCTTC.

The chain couples TRBV11-2 to TRBJ1-1, with 8 positions matching TRBD1. Germline CDR1 reads SGHAT; CDR2 reads FQNNGV. CDR3 length equals 16 residues. V dropped 0 bases and J dropped 4; count of bases not matched to a gene: 7. CDR3 region: CASSLERQGIGTEAFF. The CDR3 DNA follows: TGTGCCAGCAGCTTAGAGCGACAGGGGATAGGCACTGAAGCTTTCTTT.

The chain carries TRBV9 and TRBJ1-3; D gene ambiguous. V was trimmed by 3 bases and J by 0 bases, leaving 19 bases between them. This CDR3 has 18 amino acids. CDR1 SGDLS and CDR2 YYNGEE come from the germline V gene. The CDR3 DNA reads as TGTGCCAGCAGCGCACCGGGTTTTCCCCTCAGCTCTGGAAACACCATATATTTT. Translating gives CASSAPGFPLSSGNTIYF.

The rearrangement links TRBV21-1 to TRBJ2-7. TRBV21-1 is described as a pseudogene. CDR3 size: 13 residues. The CDR3: CASSKEDAYEQYF. The CDR3, as DNA: TGTGCCAGCAGCAAAGAGGACGCCTACGAGCAGTACTTC.

The V call is TRBV9, the J call TRBJ2-1, with unresolved D. Looked up from germline, CDR1 is SGDLS and CDR2 is YYNGEE. The CDR3 sequence is 15 residues long. The ends were cut back, 0 bases at V and 2 bases at J, with 9 bases in the middle. The CDR3 region is CASSVDSSPYNEQFF. The CDR3 DNA is TGTGCCAGCAGCGTAGATTCTTCCCCCTACAATGAGCAGTTCTTC.

The chain joins TRBV9 to TRBJ1-1; D not resolved. Trimming shortened V by 0 bases and J by 6 bases, and 9 bases separated the two germline ends. Germline loops: CDR1 SGDLS, CDR2 YYNGEE. The CDR3 is 13 residues long. The CDR3 sequence: CASSVAAGPEAFF. The CDR3 nucleotides are TGTGCCAGCAGCGTAGCAGCAGGACCTGAAGCTTTCTTT. Full variable domain (outside the CDR3, taken from reference TRBV9 and TRBJ1-1): DSGVTQTPKHLITATGQRVTLRCSPRSGDLSVYWYQQSLDQGLQFLIQYYNGEERAKGNILERFSAQQFPDLHSELNLSSLELGDSALYFCASSVAAGPEAFFGQGTRLTVV.

This chain connects TRBV4-3 to TRBJ1-6; D perhaps matches TRBD1 (6 bases). The CDR3 covers 14 residues. Germline CDR1 is LGHNA and CDR2 is YSLEER. V shed 4 bases and J shed 10 bases, with 14 bases lying between them. CDR3 bases: TGCGCCAGCAGCCCTACGACGCAGGGGTCACCCCTCCACTTT. Translated: CASSPTTQGSPLHF.

This rearrangement joins TRBV5-6 to TRBJ1-1; D is unclear. Trimming took 4 bases from V and 4 from J, leaving 8 bases between them. The CDR3 length is 12 residues. The germline gives CDR1 SGHDT, CDR2 YYEEEE. The CDR3 sequence is CASSPGTTEAFF. The CDR3 DNA sequence: TGTGCCAGCAGCCCGGGAACCACTGAAGCTTTCTTT.

The chain joins TRBV4-2 to TRBJ2-3; D might be TRBD1 or TRBD2, each matching 6 bases. This CDR3 has 15 amino acids. The V gene lost 9 bases and the J gene lost 0 bases, with 16 bases spanning the gap. Germline values: CDR1 LGHNA, CDR2 YNFKEQ. The CDR3 region has the DNA TGTGCCAGTCAATCGGGGGCCCGAAGCACAGATACGCAGTATTTT. It yields the protein CASQSGARSTDTQYF.

The rearrangement joins TRBV27 to TRBJ2-2; 8 positions agree with TRBD2. CDR1 MNHEY and CDR2 SMNVEV come from the germline V gene (reference sequence). This CDR3 spans 16 amino acids. Trimming took 8 bases from V and 2 from J; bases not matched to a gene: 10. In DNA, the CDR3 is TGTGCCAGCTCAAAGCGGGGGCCAAGCAACACCGGGGAGCTGTTTTTT. It specifies CASSKRGPSNTGELFF.

The CDR3 reads CSVDTGNTEAFF. CDR3 in DNA: TGCAGCGTTGACACGGGGAACACTGAAGCTTTCTTT. V gene TRBV29-1 combines with J gene TRBJ1-1; D unresolved. In germline, CDR1 is SQVTM, CDR2 ANQGSEA. V was pared by 3 bases and J by 1 base, with 6 bases between. The CDR3 extends over 12 amino acids. The entire variable domain, with the rest obtained from reference TRBV29-1 and TRBJ1-1, is as follows: SAVISQKPSRDICQRGTSLTIQCQVDSQVTMMFWYRQQPGQSLTLIATANQGSEATYESGFVIDKFPISRPNLTFSTLTVSNMSPEDSSIYLCSVDTGNTEAFFGQGTRLTVV.

The rearrangement uses TRBV9 and TRBJ1-5; 9 bases agree with TRBD1. With 10 bases clipped from V and 7 bases from J, the junction kept 18 bases outside the gene matches. The germline V gene has CDR1 SGDLS and CDR2 YYNGEE. The length of the CDR3 is 16 residues. This CDR3 is CAGAIVWDRVGQPQHF. DNA for the CDR3: TGTGCCGGCGCGATCGTATGGGACAGGGTTGGACAGCCCCAGCATTTT.

The genes are TRBV19 and TRBJ1-1; D gene unclear. Trimming cost V 7 bases and J 0 bases, with 3 bases left between them. CDR1 LNHDA and CDR2 SQIVND come from the germline V gene (reference sequence). This CDR3 has 11 residues. The CDR3 sequence: CASNMNTEAFF. DNA for the CDR3: TGTGCCAGTAATATGAACACTGAAGCTTTCTTT.

This rearrangement joins TRBV7-9 to TRBJ2-2; D is possibly TRBD1 (6 bases). V gave up 5 bases and J gave up 4 bases, with 8 bases separating them. CDR3 size: 13 residues. The germline CDR1 and CDR2 sequences are SEHNR and FQNEAQ (reference sequence). The CDR3 spells CASSLDSTGELFF. The CDR3 nucleotides read TGTGCCAGCAGCCTGGACAGCACCGGGGAGCTGTTTTTT.

Concerning this clone: Additional DNA sequences in this sample encode the identical CDR3. The V call is TRBV7-9, the J call TRBJ1-5; tentatively, D is TRBD1 (6 bases). CDR1 is SEHNR, CDR2 FQNEAQ, per germline (reference sequence). The V and J ends lost 5 bases and 7 bases respectively, with 12 bases between them. CDR3 size: 13 residues. The CDR3 DNA reads TGTGCCAGCAGCCTAGGGGGAGGGCAGCCCCAGCATTTT. Its protein is CASSLGGGQPQHF.

The count of this clone is one. V and J are TRBV6-2 or TRBV6-3 and TRBJ2-2; TRBD1 matches at 9 bases. Germline CDR1 MNHEY, CDR2 SVGEGT. This CDR3 has 16 residues. The V gene end was trimmed by 0 bases and the J gene end by 4 bases; junction bases not matched to a gene: 3. The CDR3 region has the DNA TGTGCCAGCAGTTACTCTTGGACAGGGGTCACCGGGGAGCTGTTTTTT. As protein: CASSYSWTGVTGELFF.

The chain joins TRBV4-3 to TRBJ2-4; 9 bases are a match to TRBD2. This CDR3 is 19 amino acids long. Losses at the gene ends were 4 bases for V and 0 bases for J; bases not matched to a gene: 13. CDR1 and CDR2 from the germline V gene are LGHNA and YSLEER. This CDR3 reads CASSPGVAGDLLAKNIQYF. CDR3 DNA sequence: TGCGCCAGCAGCCCCGGGGTAGCGGGGGACCTTTTAGCCAAAAACATTCAGTACTTC.

The CDR3, as DNA: TGTGCCAGCAGCCAATGGGGCGGGACAGGGCCCTACGAGCAGTACTTC. Translated, it gives CASSQWGGTGPYEQYF. The gene calls are TRBV14 and TRBJ2-7; 9 nucleotides agree with TRBD1. The CDR3 runs to 16 residues. CDR1 and CDR2 (germline): SGHDN, FVKESK. Trimming took 2 bases from V and 2 from J; bases not matched to a gene: 7.

This sequence joins TRBV4-1 and TRBJ2-3; D uncertain. V dropped 4 bases and J dropped 4 bases, with 15 bases sitting between them. Per germline, CDR1 MGHRA and CDR2 YSYEKL. The CDR3 has 15 residues. DNA for the CDR3: TGCGCCAGCAGCCCATTTCACGTACCCGCAGATACGCAGTATTTT. Residues: CASSPFHVPADTQYF.

This chain connects TRBV25-1 to TRBJ1-3; possibly TRBD1 for D (5 bases). V lost 0 bases, J lost 1 base, and 13 bases lay in between. This CDR3 spans 17 amino acids. Germline CDR1 is MGHDK and CDR2 is SYGVNS. The CDR3 region is CASSEYGGRKSGNTIYF. The CDR3 DNA sequence: TGTGCCAGCAGTGAATATGGGGGGAGGAAGTCTGGAAACACCATATATTTT. Looking up the rest from reference TRBV25-1 and TRBJ1-3 gives the full variable domain: EADIYQTPRYLVIGTGKKITLECSQTMGHDKMYWYQQDPGMELHLIHYSYGVNSTEKGDLSSESTVSRIRTEHFPLTLESARPSHTSQYLCASSEYGGRKSGNTIYFGEGSWLTVV.